This entry lists 2 T cell receptor beta chains sequenced from one sample in a study of TIL therapy for anti-PD-1-resistant metastatic lung cancer. The time point denotes: pre-treatment sample, taken before nivolumab and TIL therapy. The libraries were made with immunoSEQ v3. Only in-frame clones appear in the TCRdb table, and some are missing; sequencing was by immunoSEQ multiplex PCR. Among roughly 60,000 clones listed, less than 85% were seen once. Sequenced material: blood, taken at baseline. The receptors come from a person aged 25 to 80 with non-small cell lung cancer.

The chain carries TRBV9 and TRBJ1-1; D is uncertain. V gave up 4 bases and J gave up 0 bases, with 13 bases separating them. CDR3 length: 15 residues. Looked up from germline, CDR1 is SGDLS and CDR2 is YYNGEE. The CDR3 sequence is CASSTRGRLNTEAFF. CDR3 DNA: TGTGCCAGCAGCACGAGAGGCAGGTTGAACACTGAAGCTTTCTTT.

This clone showed up just once. The V gene is TRBV27, the J gene TRBJ1-2; 8 bases are shared with TRBD1. Germline V lookup: CDR1 MNHEY, CDR2 SMNVEV (reference sequence). The length of the CDR3 is 13 residues. V dropped 4 bases and J dropped 6; count of bases not matched to a gene: 4. In DNA, the CDR3 is TGTGCCAGCAGTTGGACAGGGATGGATGGCTACACCTTC. This sequence encodes CASSWTGMDGYTF.